Each of the 17 T cell receptor beta chains below was sequenced from the same sample in a study of blood T cell repertoires in COVID-19. Sequenced by immunoSEQ multiplex PCR; TCRdb stores in-frame clones only, minus some. The table shows 210,000 or so clones, with 70% to 90% occurring only once. What was sequenced was peripheral blood. These receptors originate from a woman aged 40 to 49 with acute or convalescent COVID-19.

V usage is TRBV10-3 and J usage is TRBJ1-1; the D is unclear. This CDR3 comprises 16 residues. The germline gives CDR1 ENHRY, CDR2 SYGVKD. Trimming cost V 0 bases and J 3 bases, with 14 bases left between them. The CDR3 reads CAISESEEGKDTEAFF. CDR3 nucleotides: TGTGCCATCAGTGAGTCGGAGGAGGGAAAGGACACTGAAGCTTTCTTT.

V gene TRBV5-1 combines with J gene TRBJ1-2, with a possible D match to TRBD1 (5 bases). The germline CDR1 and CDR2 sequences are SGHRS and YFSETQ. V lost 1 base and J lost 2, with 9 bases in between. The CDR3 has 14 amino acids. The CDR3 nucleotides read TGCGCCAGCAGCTTGTCACGACAGAACTATGGCTACACCTTC. Protein: CASSLSRQNYGYTF.

The CDR3 reads CASSLLFRQGRNGYTF. The CDR3 DNA sequence: TGTGCCAGCAGTTTACTATTCAGACAGGGGAGAAATGGCTACACCTTC. V usage is TRBV6-5 and J usage is TRBJ1-2, with 8 nucleotides matching TRBD1. This CDR3 contains 16 residues. The junction had 13 bases not matched to a gene; V was cut back by 4 bases and J by 6 bases. CDR1 and CDR2 from the germline V gene are MNHEY and SVGAGI.

The chain uses TRBV6-5 and TRBJ2-3; a possible D gene is TRBD1 (6 bases). CDR1 MNHEY and CDR2 SVGAGI come from the germline V gene. The V gene lost 6 bases and the J gene lost 0 bases, with 13 bases spanning the gap. The CDR3 runs 15 residues. DNA of the CDR3: TGTGCCAGCAGAGGGGGATTGACTAGCACAGATACGCAGTATTTT. Protein product: CASRGGLTSTDTQYF.

The chain recombines TRBV6-5 with TRBJ1-1; 8 bases match TRBD1. The V segment lost 1 base and the J segment 5 bases; nucleotides outside the gene matches: 9. The germline V gene has CDR1 MNHEY and CDR2 SVGAGI. This CDR3 spans 16 amino acids. The chain's CDR3 is CASSYLTNRGFTEAFF. For the CDR3, the DNA is TGTGCCAGCAGTTACTTGACCAACAGGGGGTTTACTGAAGCTTTCTTT.

The chain recombines TRBV6-6 with TRBJ2-7; 11 nucleotides match TRBD2. The CDR3 is 15 amino acids. CDR1 MNHNY and CDR2 SVGAGI come from the germline V gene (reference sequence). The ends lost 5 bases at V and 0 bases at J; junction bases unmatched: 3. As DNA, the CDR3 is TGTGCCAGCAGTCGCGGGACTAGCGGCTCCTACGAGCAGTACGTC. Protein sequence: CASSRGTSGSYEQYV.

The rearrangement uses TRBV25-1 and TRBJ1-2, with D possibly TRBD1 on 5 matching bases. The V end was cut by 3 bases, the J end by 4 bases, with 18 bases between. CDR1 and CDR2 (germline): MGHDK, SYGVNS. The CDR3 sequence is 16 residues long. DNA of the CDR3: TGTGCCAGCAGTGATAGGGGCGGGGGAATTACCTATGGCTACACCTTC. It translates to CASSDRGGGITYGYTF.

The chain uses TRBV10-2 and TRBJ1-2; a possible D gene is TRBD1 (6 bases). Trimming removed 1 base at V and 5 bases at J, with 8 bases between. The CDR3 sequence is 13 residues long. From germline, CDR1 is WSHSY and CDR2 SAAADI. This chain's CDR3 is CASSELGGYGYTF. DNA for the CDR3: TGCGCCAGCAGTGAGTTAGGGGGATATGGCTACACCTTC.

The chain carries TRBV6-5 and TRBJ1-2; no clear D gene. Germline V gene data show CDR1 as MNHEY and CDR2 as SVGAGI. The CDR3 covers 14 residues. Trimming stripped 7 bases from V and 3 bases from J, with 15 bases between. CDR3 nucleotide sequence: TGTGCCAGCAAAACCCCCACAGTGCACTATGGCTACACCTTC. This translates into CASKTPTVHYGYTF.

J is TRBJ2-7 and V is TRBV5-3, with a possible D match to TRBD2 (5 bases). TRBV5-3 is sorted into the ORF group, with uncertain function. The CDR3 extends over 16 amino acids. Trimming pared 4 bases from V and 0 bases from J, leaving 17 bases between. CDR3 loop: CARSLTSYPSSYEQYV. The CDR3 DNA is TGTGCCAGAAGCCTTACTAGTTACCCTAGCTCCTACGAGCAGTACGTC.

The genes are TRBV19 and TRBJ1-5, with D perhaps matching TRBD1 (6 bases). Germline CDR1 and CDR2: LNHDA and SQIVND (reference sequence). The CDR3 runs 15 residues. V was cut by 10 bases and J by 7 bases, with 23 bases left in between. This chain's CDR3 is CATNSMTGRRQPQHF. CDR3 sequence (DNA): TGTGCCACCAACAGCATGACAGGACGACGACAGCCCCAGCATTTT.

The chain is built from TRBV6-5 and TRBJ1-1; possibly TRBD1 for D (5 bases). Germline values: CDR1 MNHEY, CDR2 SVGAGI. This CDR3 region has 14 residues. The V and J ends lost 7 bases and 0 bases respectively, with 12 bases between them. This CDR3 is CASTTGGVNTEAFF. In DNA, the CDR3 is TGTGCCAGCACCACCGGGGGGGTGAACACTGAAGCTTTCTTT.

The chain recombines TRBV24-1 with TRBJ2-2; 8 bases align to TRBD1. Per germline, CDR1 KGHDR and CDR2 SFDVKD. The CDR3 totals 17 residues. V dropped 3 bases and J dropped 2; count of bases not matched to a gene: 7. Written as DNA, the CDR3 is TGTGCCACCAGTGATCCCCCCGGGACAGGCAACACCGGGGAGCTGTTTTTT. This gives the protein CATSDPPGTGNTGELFF.

The chain uses TRBV9 and TRBJ1-6, with 10 positions matching TRBD1. The CDR3 is 15 residues long. Germline V lookup: CDR1 SGDLS, CDR2 YYNGEE. With 4 bases clipped from V and 10 bases from J, the junction kept 8 bases outside the gene matches. DNA of the CDR3: TGTGCCAGCAGCACCGGGACAGGGGATGTATCACCCCTCCACTTT. Encoded protein: CASSTGTGDVSPLHF.

The genes are TRBV6-2 or TRBV6-3 and TRBJ2-3; TRBD2 matches at 9 bases. There are 16 residues in the CDR3. J gave up 5 bases and V 2 bases, and 8 bases lay outside the gene matches. CDR1 is MNHEY, CDR2 SVGEGT, per germline. Here the CDR3 DNA reads TGTGCCAGCAGTTACGCCTTTGCGGGGGGGCAAGATACGCAGTATTTT. Protein product: CASSYAFAGGQDTQYF.

The chain recombines TRBV19 with TRBJ1-3; 11 bases fit TRBD1. CDR1 and CDR2 (germline): LNHDA, SQIVND (reference sequence). There are 16 residues in the CDR3. V dropped 4 bases and J dropped 4; count of bases not matched to a gene: 6. The CDR3 loop reads CASSSGQGATGNTIYF. The CDR3 DNA follows: TGTGCCAGTAGTAGTGGACAGGGGGCGACGGGAAACACCATATATTTT.

The chain couples TRBV29-1 to TRBJ1-2; weak D call: TRBD1 (5 bases). V lost 0 bases to trimming and J lost 4 bases, with 15 bases between them. In germline, CDR1 is SQVTM, CDR2 ANQGSEA. The CDR3 sequence is 15 residues long. CDR3 bases: TGCAGCGTTGAAGATCGGGCAGGGAAGGGCTATGGCTACACCTTC. Translating gives CSVEDRAGKGYGYTF.